This TCR beta chain was obtained from a study of blood T cell repertoires in COVID-19. The table came from immunoSEQ multiplex PCR; TCRdb's copy has only in-frame clones and leaves some out. The table includes tens of thousands of clones, 75% to 85% detected once. The junction had 5 bases not matched to a gene; V was cut back by 4 bases and J by 5 bases. In germline, CDR1 is SGHNT, CDR2 YYREEE (reference sequence). CDR3 length equals 15 residues. Sequencing used peripheral blood. The receptor was isolated from a man of 80 years or more with acute or convalescent COVID-19. V usage is TRBV5-4 and J usage is TRBJ2-1; 11 bases map to TRBD2. The CDR3 DNA is TGTGCCAGCAGCGTGACTAGCGGGACTCACAATGAGCAGTTCTTC. Its translation: CASSVTSGTHNEQFF.